This TCR beta chain derives from a study of control samples from healthy donors and cancer patients. From germline, CDR1 is MDHEN and CDR2 SYDVKM. There are 19 residues in the CDR3. The ends lost 6 bases at V and 3 bases at J; junction bases unmatched: 21. Here immunoSEQ multiplex PCR was the method, and the copy in TCRdb shows in-frame clones only, minus some. The sample records about 160,000 clones, 85% to 90% being singletons. The source is a man under 40 in good health. The sample consisted of blood. The chain has TRBV28 and TRBJ1-2; the match to TRBD1 covers 8 bases. CDR3 residues: CASRLDRGPSGGRDYGYTF. The CDR3 coding sequence is TGTGCCAGCAGGCTCGACCGGGGACCCTCAGGGGGCCGGGACTATGGCTACACCTTC.